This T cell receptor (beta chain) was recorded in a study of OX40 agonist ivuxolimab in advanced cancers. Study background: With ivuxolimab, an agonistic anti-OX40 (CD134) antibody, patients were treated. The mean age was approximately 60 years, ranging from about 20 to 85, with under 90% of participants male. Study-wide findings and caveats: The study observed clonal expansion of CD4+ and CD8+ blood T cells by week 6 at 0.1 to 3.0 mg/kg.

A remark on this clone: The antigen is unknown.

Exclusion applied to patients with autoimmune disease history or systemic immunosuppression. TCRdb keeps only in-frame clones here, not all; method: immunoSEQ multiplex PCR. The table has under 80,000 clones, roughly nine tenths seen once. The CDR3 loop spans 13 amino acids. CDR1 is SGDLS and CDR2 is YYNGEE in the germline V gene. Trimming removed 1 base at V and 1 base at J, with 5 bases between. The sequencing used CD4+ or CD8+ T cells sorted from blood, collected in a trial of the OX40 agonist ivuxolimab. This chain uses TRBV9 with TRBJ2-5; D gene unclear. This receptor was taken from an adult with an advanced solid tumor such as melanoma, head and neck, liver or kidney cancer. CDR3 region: CASSVHGQETQYF. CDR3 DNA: TGTGCCAGCAGCGTACACGGCCAAGAGACCCAGTACTTC. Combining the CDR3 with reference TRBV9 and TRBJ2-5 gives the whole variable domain DSGVTQTPKHLITATGQRVTLRCSPRSGDLSVYWYQQSLDQGLQFLIQYYNGEERAKGNILERFSAQQFPDLHSELNLSSLELGDSALYFCASSVHGQETQYFGPGTRLLVL.